This note documents a single TCR beta chain sequence. There is no known antigen for this receptor. One junction end does not reproduce the germline sequence, and a read error may be involved. This entry is derived from a study of T cell repertoires in cytomegalovirus infection (dated by TCRdb to between 2018 and 2021). Study-level background: Donor HLA type was relevant to the analysis, as public TCR beta signatures indicated carriage of CMV infection together with the matching HLA type.

Study-wide findings and limitations: The ex vivo response was dominated by HLA-C-restricted CMV-specific TCR beta clonotypes, which also provided the single most frequent clonotype in two of eight donors. Cumulative frequency of public TCR beta family members discriminated carriers of CMV infection plus the relevant HLA type in this cohort and an independent approximately 400-donor cohort.

Sequenced using an Illumina HiSeq 1500. TCRdb reran the public reads through fastp at Q25 and MiXCR, keeping productive beta chains. Every distinct CDR3 protein forms one entry, paired with its most common genes and DNA. The table for this sample lists 300,000 to 450,000 distinct CDR3 sequences; roughly 20% of them were counted only once. The top ten clonotypes cover 8.5% to 10% of the sample. The CDR1 and CDR2 encoded by the germline V gene are SGHRS and YFSETQ. Inclusive of the bounding cysteine and phenylalanine, the CDR3 is 14 residues long. The DNA shown is the 42-base CDR3, in frame from base 1.

Recombination connected TRBV5-1 to TRBJ2-1; the D gene lacks a confident call. Sequencing used PBMCs. This TCR derives from a human donor in good health (CMV status not recorded). Some clones in this sample may be carry-over from other donors' samples. The CDR3 region: CASSLGSSYKEQFF. The DNA sequence is TGCGCCAGCAGCTTGGGTAGCAGCTACAAAGAGCAGTTCTTC.